These 26 T cell receptor beta chains were all obtained from the same sample, sequenced in a study of CD8+ T cells in alopecia areata. Extracted from the samples, RNA was reverse transcribed into cDNA to serve as the sequencing template. Sequenced by immunoSEQ multiplex PCR; TCRdb stores in-frame clones only, minus some. The sample carries around 200,000 clones, roughly 64% recorded once. The treatment: oral pan-JAK inhibitor, 5-10 mg twice daily. Here the sequenced sample was CD8+ T cells sorted from blood, taken at week 24, from a patient treated with tofacitinib. Receptors originate from a human donor with alopecia areata.

In its sample, this clone was seen a few times. The J gene is TRBJ2-1, the V gene TRBV11-2; D not certain. The germline V gene has CDR1 SGHAT and CDR2 FQNNGV. Trimming removed 1 base from V and 9 bases from J, with 13 bases in between. The CDR3 is 14 residues long. The CDR3 protein is CASSLAKGMGEQFF. For the CDR3, the DNA is TGTGCCAGCAGCTTAGCCAAGGGCATGGGTGAGCAGTTCTTC.

The V gene is TRBV27, the J gene TRBJ1-2, with 11 bases aligning to TRBD1. V trimming: 6 bases; J trimming: 7 bases; junction bases outside the gene matches: 7. CDR1 and CDR2 from the germline V gene are MNHEY and SMNVEV (reference sequence). CDR3 length equals 14 residues. CDR3: CASSPDRGPSGYTF. The CDR3 DNA is TGTGCCAGCAGCCCGGACAGGGGGCCGTCTGGCTACACCTTC.

This clone was found a few times. The chain couples TRBV7-9 to TRBJ1-1, with D tentatively TRBD1 (5 bases). The CDR3 spans 12 residues. CDR1 is SEHNR, CDR2 FQNEAQ, per germline (reference sequence). V lost 3 bases and J 6 bases, leaving 8 bases between the germline ends. The DNA for the CDR3 is TGTGCCAGCAGCTTTCAGGGTTCTGAAGCTTTCTTT. This codes for CASSFQGSEAFF.

The rearrangement uses TRBV29-1 and TRBJ2-2, with 7 bases fitting TRBD2. Germline V gene data show CDR1 as SQVTM and CDR2 as ANQGSEA. V gave up 0 bases and J gave up 1 base; unmatched junction bases: 5. This CDR3 is built from 16 residues. The CDR3 here is CSVEDRGGGNTGELFF. In nucleotides, the CDR3 is TGCAGCGTTGAAGATCGCGGCGGGGGGAACACCGGGGAGCTGTTTTTT.

This rearrangement joins TRBV27 to TRBJ2-3, with D unclear. The CDR3 runs 13 residues. Germline CDR1 MNHEY, CDR2 SMNVEV (reference sequence). Trimming removed 5 bases from V and 2 bases from J, with 8 bases in between. Written as DNA, the CDR3 is TGTGCCAGCAGTCCACACACCACAGATACGCAGTATTTT. Protein: CASSPHTTDTQYF.

The chain links TRBV7-3 to TRBJ2-7; TRBD1 is a possible D gene (6 bases). Germline CDR1 is SGHTA and CDR2 is FQGTGA. The CDR3 extends over 14 amino acids. V dropped 5 bases and J dropped 2 bases, with 13 bases sitting between them. The CDR3 DNA sequence: TGTGCCAGCAGCCCCGATGGGGGCGCCTACGAGCAGTACTTC. It codes for CASSPDGGAYEQYF.

Regarding this clone: Other DNA sequences in the same sample also yield this CDR3. The CDR3 region is CASSESYGYTF. DNA of the CDR3: TGTGCCAGCAGTGAAAGTTATGGCTACACCTTC. The chain uses TRBV2 and TRBJ1-2; D gene unclear. This CDR3 has 11 residues. Trimming removed 2 bases at V and 5 bases at J, with 3 bases between. Germline lookup yields CDR1 SNHLY and CDR2 FYNNEI.

CDR3 bases: TGTGCCACCAGCAGCGCGACTTCAGGGGACTATGGCTACACCTTC. Translating gives CATSSATSGDYGYTF. The chain uses TRBV15 and TRBJ1-2; possible D gene TRBD1, 6 bases. V was pared by 3 bases and J by 3 bases, with 14 bases between. Germline V gene data show CDR1 as LNHNV and CDR2 as YYDKDF (reference sequence). The CDR3 totals 15 residues.

The J gene is TRBJ2-3, the V gene TRBV27; 12 nucleotides agree with TRBD1. The CDR3 sequence is 15 residues long. With V trimmed by 8 bases and J by 5 bases, 8 bases remained unmatched. Germline V gene lookup returns CDR1 MNHEY and CDR2 SMNVEV (reference sequence). The DNA for the CDR3 is TGTGCCAGCTCCTCCGGGACAGGGGGCAGAGATACGCAGTATTTT. Protein sequence: CASSSGTGGRDTQYF.

The rearrangement joins TRBV7-9 to TRBJ2-7; 10 nucleotides agree with TRBD1. V gave up 5 bases and J gave up 4 bases; unmatched junction bases: 11. Germline CDR1 SEHNR, CDR2 FQNEAQ (reference sequence). CDR3 size: 16 residues. The chain's CDR3 is CASSPDRGLLLYEQYF. The CDR3 DNA reads TGTGCCAGCAGCCCAGACAGGGGGCTCCTACTGTACGAGCAGTACTTC.

The gene calls are TRBV13 and TRBJ1-3, with D hard to call. Trimming took off 3 bases at V and 4 bases at J, with 4 bases between the two ends. The CDR3 runs to 12 residues. Germline V gene data show CDR1 as PRHDT and CDR2 as FYEKMQ (reference sequence). This CDR3 reads CASSFNGNTIYF. For the CDR3, the DNA is TGTGCCAGCAGCTTTAACGGAAACACCATATATTTT.

The chain is built from TRBV6-6 and TRBJ2-7, with 7 bases matching TRBD1. The V segment lost 7 bases and the J segment 3 bases; nucleotides outside the gene matches: 6. There are 13 residues in the CDR3. Germline V gene data show CDR1 as MNHNY and CDR2 as SVGAGI (reference sequence). The CDR3 bases are TGTGCCAGCACCCTCGGGACAGTCTACGAGCAGTACTTC. Residues: CASTLGTVYEQYF.

The V gene is TRBV7-9, the J gene TRBJ1-3, with 7 positions matching TRBD1. This CDR3 comprises 15 residues. Germline CDR1 and CDR2: SEHNR and FQNEAQ (reference sequence). Trimming took 8 bases from V and 3 from J; bases not matched to a gene: 10. This CDR3 reads CASSSGTELGNTIYF. The CDR3 region has the DNA TGTGCCAGCTCCTCCGGGACAGAGCTTGGAAACACCATATATTTT. Drawing the rest from reference TRBV7-9 and TRBJ1-3, the complete variable domain is DTGVSQNPRHKITKRGQNVTFRCDPISEHNRLYWYRQTLGQGPEFLTYFQNEAQLEKSRLLSDRFSAERPKGSFSTLEIQRTEQGDSAMYLCASSSGTELGNTIYFGEGSWLTVV.

The chain carries TRBV13 and TRBJ2-1; maybe TRBD2 (5 bases). The CDR3 has 13 amino acids. The germline gives CDR1 PRHDT, CDR2 FYEKMQ (reference sequence). With 1 base removed from V and 12 bases from J, the gap between germline ends came to 13 bases. CDR3 in DNA: TGTGCCAGCAGCTTAGAGCGGACTGATGGGCAGTTCTTC. It specifies CASSLERTDGQFF.

The sample holds a few counts of this clone. This chain joins TRBV19 and TRBJ1-1; D might be TRBD1 (6 bases). V was trimmed by 7 bases and J by 5 bases, leaving 14 bases between them. The CDR3 runs to 13 residues. Germline assignment: CDR1 LNHDA and CDR2 SQIVND (reference sequence). The CDR3 DNA is TGTGCCAGTACGGCAGGGGTAGGGACTGAAGCTTTCTTT. Amino acid sequence: CASTAGVGTEAFF.

The V and J genes are TRBV5-3 and TRBJ1-5, with D possibly being TRBD1 (6 bases). TRBV5-3 is recorded as an ORF, its role being uncertain. Trimming left V 6 bases short and J 7 bases short, with 23 bases between. The CDR3 contains 16 residues. CDR3 sequence (DNA): TGTGCCAGAACAGGCGGGGGGCCCCGGGTGGACCAGCCCCAGCATTTT. It specifies CARTGGGPRVDQPQHF.

This clone was recorded a few times. The chain is built from TRBV25-1 and TRBJ2-5; TRBD1 matches 9 bases. Germline loops: CDR1 MGHDK, CDR2 SYGVNS. This CDR3 is built from 16 residues. Losses at the gene ends were 3 bases for V and 6 bases for J; bases not matched to a gene: 11. As DNA, the CDR3 is TGTGCCAGCAGTGATTTCCAACAGGGGGCGGCGAAGACCCAGTACTTC. This codes for CASSDFQQGAAKTQYF.

This clone was seen only a few times. The chain carries TRBV4-1 and TRBJ1-1; the match to TRBD1 covers 8 bases. Per the germline V gene, CDR1 is MGHRA and CDR2 is YSYEKL. The V gene end was trimmed by 2 bases and the J gene end by 0 bases; junction bases not matched to a gene: 8. The CDR3 loop spans 17 amino acids. CDR3 region: CASSQRTGSYMNTEAFF. The CDR3 DNA follows: TGCGCCAGCAGCCAACGGACAGGGAGTTACATGAACACTGAAGCTTTCTTT.

A few counts support this clone. An end of the junction does not agree with germline; a read error may underlie this. The J gene is TRBJ2-7, the V gene TRBV7-9, with 8 bases matching TRBD1. The CDR3 consists of 12 residues. Per the germline V gene, CDR1 is SEHNR and CDR2 is FQNEAQ (reference sequence). CDR3 protein: CASSSDPDRELF. The CDR3 region has the DNA TGTGCCAGCAGCAGCGACCCGGACAGGGAGCTGTTC.

The table lists this clone with a few counts. This chain joins TRBV7-2 and TRBJ1-5; possibly TRBD1 for D (6 bases). Between the trimmed V and J ends, which lost 5 bases and 3 bases, there was a span of 14 bases. CDR1 is SGHTA, CDR2 FQGNSA, per germline. This CDR3 has 15 residues. The CDR3 protein is CASSPRGRFNQPQHF. The CDR3, as DNA: TGTGCCAGCAGCCCCCGGGGGCGGTTCAATCAGCCCCAGCATTTT.

The chain is built from TRBV29-1 and TRBJ2-7; 10 bases match TRBD2. This CDR3 region has 13 residues. Germline lookup yields CDR1 SQVTM and CDR2 ANQGSEA. V lost 5 bases and J lost 3; bases outside the gene matches: 4. CDR3: CSVQLAGLYEQYF. CDR3 DNA: TGCAGCGTTCAACTAGCGGGGCTCTACGAGCAGTACTTC.

The J gene is TRBJ2-3, the V gene TRBV15; 7 bases fit TRBD1. Germline CDR1 is LNHNV and CDR2 is YYDKDF (reference sequence). V gave up 1 base and J gave up 2 bases; unmatched junction bases: 9. The CDR3 is 17 residues long. This CDR3 is CATSRVPWDSYTDTQYF. CDR3 DNA sequence: TGTGCCACCAGCAGAGTTCCCTGGGACAGCTACACAGATACGCAGTATTTT.

The chain links TRBV5-6 to TRBJ2-3; TRBD1 is a possible D gene (5 bases). Looked up from germline, CDR1 is SGHDT and CDR2 is YYEEEE. V lost 0 bases and J lost 10, with 15 bases in between. CDR3 size: 14 residues. Written as DNA, the CDR3 is TGTGCCAGCAGCTTGGCGGCAGGGAAAAAAGCGCAGTATTTT. Translation: CASSLAAGKKAQYF.

The chain joins TRBV5-6 to TRBJ1-4; 8 bases are a match to TRBD1. Trimming cost V 0 bases and J 6 bases; bases outside gene matches: 4. The V gene's germline CDR1 is SGHDT and CDR2 YYEEEE. This CDR3 is 15 amino acids long. The CDR3 loop reads CASSLGTGRDEKLFF. The CDR3, as DNA: TGTGCCAGCAGCTTGGGGACAGGGAGGGATGAAAAACTGTTTTTT.

The chain has TRBV7-9 and TRBJ2-3, with D unclear. The CDR3 has 13 residues. Looked up from germline, CDR1 is SEHNR and CDR2 is FQNEAQ (reference sequence). Trimming took 4 bases from V and 4 from J, leaving 9 bases between them. CDR3 nucleotide sequence: TGTGCCAGCAGCTCCGGCGGAGCAGATACGCAGTATTTT. This gives the protein CASSSGGADTQYF. Supplemented by reference TRBV7-9 and TRBJ2-3, the full variable domain reads DTGVSQNPRHKITKRGQNVTFRCDPISEHNRLYWYRQTLGQGPEFLTYFQNEAQLEKSRLLSDRFSAERPKGSFSTLEIQRTEQGDSAMYLCASSSGGADTQYFGPGTRLTVL.

The V call is TRBV4-1, the J call TRBJ1-1; 8 bases align to TRBD1. CDR3 length: 16 amino acids. Germline trimming cut 1 base from V and 8 bases from J; bases unmatched to any gene: 12. Germline V CDR1 and CDR2: MGHRA, YSYEKL. The CDR3 here is CASSQGPSPGQEEAFF. DNA of the CDR3: TGCGCCAGCAGCCAAGGTCCTTCACCGGGACAGGAGGAAGCTTTCTTT.